This TCR beta chain appears in the sequencing data of a study of response to subunit inactivated influenza vaccine. Overall study results and limits: Authors suggested few new T cells are recruited by each seasonal influenza vaccination.

Per germline, CDR1 MNHEY and CDR2 SVGEGT. The CDR3 is 15 amino acids. TCRdb called the RT-PCR reads again in MiXCR, with one record for every CDR3 protein. The sample contains 500,000 to 600,000 distinct CDR3 sequences, about an eighth of which appear only once. A remark on this clonotype: Its specificity is unknown. The junction differs from germline at one of its ends, possibly a read error.

The input for sequencing was PBMCs from blood, taken roughly 6 weeks after vaccination. The gene calls are TRBV6-2 or TRBV6-3 and TRBJ1-2; a possible D gene is TRBD1 (6 bases). The clonotype originates from a man aged 45 to 65 who received an inactivated influenza vaccine. Here the CDR3 reads CASSYQRGLSYGYSF. The CDR3 bases are TGTGCCAGCAGTTATCAACGGGGGCTCAGCTATGGCTACTCCTTC.